This T cell receptor (beta chain) was sequenced in a study of T cells in Graves' hyperthyroidism and ophthalmopathy. Notes on the study in general: In validation, the model predicted ophthalmopathy. These predictions came a median about 6.5 months before onset.

With regard to this clonotype: The antigen is unknown.

Source material for PBMCs was less than 12 ml fresh peripheral blood. RNA transcripts served as the template for amplifying TCR beta CDR3 regions. The HTBI primer set drove a first-round RT-PCR of the TCR CDR3. Each CDR3 protein is one row after TCRdb ran MiXCR on the multiplex PCR reads. Of about 400,000 distinct CDR3 sequences detected, 20% to 25% appear once; the ten largest clones hold around 67%. The length of the CDR3 is 13 residues. The ends lost 8 bases at V and 7 bases at J; junction bases unmatched: 9. Per the germline V gene, CDR1 is MNHEY and CDR2 is SVGEGT. The sample comprised blood. The rearrangement joins TRBV6-2 or TRBV6-3 to TRBJ2-7; 9 bases fit TRBD1. The sequence derives from a man aged 50 to 60 with Graves' hyperthyroidism. The CDR3 bases are TGTGCCAGCGTCCCGGGACAGGGCAATGAGCAGTACTTC. Residues: CASVPGQGNEQYF.